This TCR beta chain was profiled in a study of patients and donors after allogeneic stem cell transplantation (dated by TCRdb to the early 2020s). The library was obtained by RT-PCR. Instrument used: NextSeq 550. TCRdb trimmed the raw reads at Q25, called clones with MiXCR and kept productive beta chains. Each entry is one CDR3 protein sequence, shown with its most common DNA and genes. The sample profile shows roughly 940,000 distinct CDR3 sequences; 18% of them were found once. The ten top clones hold 5% to 6.5% of the sample. This clonotype was observed at least ten times. What this receptor recognizes is not known. Base-call qualities are not available, and no considerably larger clone is one nucleotide away. CDR1 and CDR2, looked up from the germline V gene, are SGHDT and YYEEEE. Including the terminal cysteine and phenylalanine, the CDR3 comprises 13 residues. Solely the CDR3 DNA is kept, with 39 bases framed from the first base. V is shortened by 4 bases, J by 5 bases, and the region joining them spans 10 bases.

The chain employs TRBV5-6 and TRBJ2-1; TRBD2 could be the D gene, as 6 bases match. The sequenced material came from blood, either unsorted or a sorted T cell fraction (not recorded which). The receptor was derived from a human donor who was either an allogeneic HSCT recipient or a stem cell or donor lymphocyte infusion donor (not recorded which). It is not recorded whose cells these are; they may come from a transplant donor. The DNA is as follows: TGTGCCAGCAGCCCGGGACTCGACAATGAGCAGTTCTTC. It translates as CASSPGLDNEQFF.